This entry lists 15 T cell receptor beta chains sequenced from one sample in a study of blood T cells in healthy people across ages. A J-beta primer mix and a sample-barcoded 5' primer were used in a second PCR of about 7 to 12 cycles. Each CDR3 protein is one row after TCRdb ran MiXCR on the 5' RACE reads. The data show around 1.1 million distinct CDR3 sequences, roughly two fifths seen once. Sequencing was carried out using blood. These receptors were obtained from a man aged 18 to 29 in good health.

V and J are TRBV5-1 and TRBJ1-4; maybe TRBD1 (6 bases). This CDR3 spans 15 amino acids. Germline V gene sequence: CDR1 SGHRS, CDR2 YFSETQ. V lost 4 bases, J lost 5 bases, and 15 bases lay in between. DNA of the CDR3: TGCGCCAGCAGCCATGATGGGACAAGCAATGAAAAACTGTTTTTT. Translation gives CASSHDGTSNEKLFF.

This rearrangement joins TRBV4-1 to TRBJ2-7; TRBD2 agrees at 9 bases. Looked up from germline, CDR1 is MGHRA and CDR2 is YSYEKL. The CDR3 sequence is 16 residues long. V dropped 2 bases and J dropped 1; count of bases not matched to a gene: 6. CDR3 DNA sequence: TGCGCCAGCAGCCAATCCAGCGGGGGGTATTCCTACGAGCAGTACTTC. Amino acid sequence: CASSQSSGGYSYEQYF.

This chain uses TRBV20-1 with TRBJ2-3; D ambiguous. The CDR3 loop spans 13 amino acids. V was shortened by 6 bases and J by 1 base, with 11 bases between the two germline ends. Germline loops: CDR1 DFQATT, CDR2 SNEGSKA (reference sequence). The CDR3 nucleotides are TGCAGTGCCAGTGGACCTCGCACAGATACGCAGTATTTT. Translation: CSASGPRTDTQYF.

In its sample, this clonotype was seen a few times. This rearrangement joins TRBV20-1 to TRBJ1-1, with 7 nucleotides matching TRBD1. V shed 0 bases and J 3 bases; nucleotides not matched to a gene: 10. Germline V CDR1 and CDR2: DFQATT, SNEGSKA (reference sequence). The CDR3 is 16 amino acids. DNA for the CDR3: TGCAGTGCTAGAGATACGTCAGGGGGGGGGTACACTGAAGCTTTCTTT. This gives the protein CSARDTSGGGYTEAFF.

The J gene is TRBJ1-6, the V gene TRBV9, with TRBD1 as a possible D gene (5 bases). The V gene lost 0 bases and the J gene lost 7 bases, with 11 bases spanning the gap. Germline CDR1 reads SGDLS; CDR2 reads YYNGEE. There are 15 residues in the CDR3. This chain's CDR3 is CASSVAGTANSPLHF. CDR3 nucleotide sequence: TGTGCCAGCAGCGTAGCTGGGACGGCAAATTCACCCCTCCACTTT.

This chain joins TRBV5-6 and TRBJ1-1; D not certain. From germline, CDR1 is SGHDT and CDR2 YYEEEE. The CDR3 is 12 residues long. Trimming took 4 bases from V and 6 from J, leaving 10 bases between them. The CDR3 sequence is CASSPLFAEAFF. CDR3 in DNA: TGTGCCAGCAGCCCGCTATTCGCTGAAGCTTTCTTT.

The chain joins TRBV7-2 to TRBJ1-1; D call uncertain. Trimming shortened V by 5 bases and J by 2 bases, and 9 bases separated the two germline ends. Germline CDR1 is SGHTA and CDR2 is FQGNSA. CDR3 length: 13 amino acids. The CDR3 coding sequence is TGTGCCAGCAGCATGAAGCGTAACACTGAAGCTTTCTTT. It encodes CASSMKRNTEAFF.

This clonotype was seen a few times. V usage is TRBV12-3 or TRBV12-4 and J usage is TRBJ2-5, with D tentatively TRBD1 (6 bases). The CDR3 totals 13 residues. V dropped 7 bases and J dropped 0 bases, with 9 bases sitting between them. DNA of the CDR3: TGTGCCAGCATGACAGGCTACCAAGAGACCCAGTACTTC. This gives the protein CASMTGYQETQYF.

A remark on this clonotype: A read error may account for a junction end that differs from germline. V usage is TRBV4-1 and J usage is TRBJ2-1; TRBD2 matches 8 bases. Per germline, CDR1 MGHRA and CDR2 YSYEKL. This CDR3 has 16 residues. The CDR3 region has the DNA TGCGCCAGCAGCCAAGAAAGGGCTAGCGGGTACAATGAGCGGTTCTTC. Residues: CASSQERASGYNERFF.

The chain combines TRBV5-1 with TRBJ1-5; a weak D match, TRBD1 (5 bases). V was shortened by 1 base and J by 11 bases, with 16 bases between the two germline ends. Looked up from germline, CDR1 is SGHRS and CDR2 is YFSETQ. The CDR3 spans 14 residues. CDR3 sequence: CASSLTGGEKTQHF. As DNA, the CDR3 is TGCGCCAGCAGCTTGACTGGGGGAGAGAAGACCCAGCATTTT.

This clonotype was counted many times. CDR3 residues: CASTVGVPNYGYTF. CDR3 bases: TGTGCCAGCACCGTCGGTGTGCCTAACTATGGCTACACCTTC. The chain recombines TRBV12-3 or TRBV12-4 with TRBJ1-2; D is undetermined. V gave up 7 bases and J gave up 0 bases, with 12 bases separating them. This CDR3 has 14 residues.

The chain combines TRBV18 with TRBJ2-3; D is unclear. CDR1 and CDR2 (germline): KGHSH, LQKENI. Between the trimmed V and J ends, which lost 2 bases and 6 bases, there was a span of 9 bases. The CDR3 is made up of 13 amino acids. CDR3 sequence reads: CASSPGMADTQYF. CDR3 nucleotides: TGTGCCAGCTCACCAGGGATGGCGGATACGCAGTATTTT. Combining the CDR3 with reference TRBV18 and TRBJ2-3 gives the whole variable domain NAGVMQNPRHLVRRRGQEARLRCSPMKGHSHVYWYRQLPEEGLKFMVYLQKENIIDESGMPKERFSAEFPKEGPSILRIQQVVRGDSAAYFCASSPGMADTQYFGPGTRLTVL.

This clonotype has more than one count but fewer than ten. The chain recombines TRBV7-8 with TRBJ1-2; perhaps TRBD1 as D (6 bases). The germline V gene encodes CDR1 SGHVS and CDR2 FQNEAQ. The CDR3 has 16 amino acids. The V end lost 3 bases, the J end lost 5 bases, and 19 bases lay between the germline ends. The chain's CDR3 is CASSLRTVSSLYGYTF. The CDR3 coding sequence is TGTGCCAGCAGCTTGCGGACAGTTTCCTCCCTTTATGGCTACACCTTC.

With respect to this clonotype: At one end, the junction sequence differs from germline, possibly due to a read error. The chain couples TRBV6-5 to TRBJ1-2; D uncertain. From germline, CDR1 is MNHEY and CDR2 SVGAGI. This CDR3 comprises 14 residues. The CDR3 loop is CASSYRADNYGYTF. The CDR3 coding sequence is TGTGCCAGCAGTTACCGGGCGGATAACTACGGCTACACCTTC.

This clonotype was picked up a small number of times. The rearrangement links TRBV7-9 to TRBJ2-3; the match to TRBD1 covers 8 bases. This CDR3 is built from 16 residues. Germline assignment: CDR1 SEHNR and CDR2 FQNEAQ (reference sequence). V was pared by 7 bases and J by 0 bases, with 9 bases of the junction left unmatched. The CDR3 DNA follows: TGTGCCAGCAACCCCCTGACAGGGGTAAGCACAGATACGCAGTATTTT. This translates into CASNPLTGVSTDTQYF.